This T cell receptor (beta chain) was retrieved from a study of T cells in Graves' hyperthyroidism and ophthalmopathy (dated by TCRdb to about 2019). A note on the overall study: Peripheral blood was collected at initial diagnosis, before any treatment. To identify distinguishing TCR V-J signatures, a discovery cohort of 100 or so patients was used, comprising some 43 with Graves' ophthalmopathy and 55 to 65 with stable Graves' hyperthyroidism. Whether ophthalmopathy could be predicted prospectively was tested in an independent validation cohort made up of roughly 19 hyperthyroidism patients plus 17 patients who later progressed to ophthalmopathy. For training and testing, the 100 or so patients in the discovery cohort were randomly divided in a 7:3 ratio. Thyroid tissue and blood T-cell repertoires from several Graves' hyperthyroidism patients were also compared in the study. After blood sampling, hyperthyroidism patients were treated with methimazole at a starting dose of 30 mg daily, and ophthalmopathy patients were treated with high-dose intravenous methylprednisolone. According to the paper, TCR Vbeta CDR3 sequencing was carried out on approximately 140 peripheral blood samples, which came from fewer than 50 ophthalmopathy, fewer than 80 hyperthyroidism and around 17 progressor patients.

The TCR beta CDR3 regions were amplified from RNA transcripts. The first round of RT-PCR for the TCR CDR3 was performed with the HTBI primer set and the Qiagen OneStep RT-PCR kit. Libraries were constructed in a second round of multiplex PCR, after which size selection and purification were performed. Sequencing of the libraries was done on an Illumina HiSeq2000 using paired-end 100 bp reads. The published analysis was carried out like this. Raw data were processed with SOAPnuke, discarding reads with adapters, uncalled bases, mean Phred below 15, or no exact constant-primer or identifier match. COPE v1.2.5 was used to merge high-quality paired reads, and clonotypes were defined as unique nucleotide sequences. MiTCR v1.1 was used to align the clonotypes against IMGT TRBV, TRBD and TRBJ reference segments. The analysis included only V-J combinations with a frequency above 0.0001, which together covered more than 99% of the repertoires. A TCS score was defined as the ratio between F50 (clonal expansion) and ExV (chaos), using BLOSUM62-based TCRdist between CDR3 peptides within each V-J. Welch's t-statistics and random forest reduced just over 500 V-J features to 13, which were used in a naive Bayes classifier (R e1071). The Morisita-Horn index was used to measure how similar the thyroid and blood repertoires were. TCRdb reworked the public reads: Q25 trimming with fastp, MiXCR clone assembly, productive beta chains retained. Records with the same CDR3 protein are collapsed into one entry carrying the most frequent genes and DNA. These V and J calls originate from TCRdb's pipeline instead of the authors' own analysis. The table for this sample lists hundreds of thousands of distinct CDR3 sequences; roughly 14% of them were counted only once. Of the sample, over 3.5% falls within the top ten clones.

This clonotype was seen repeatedly, ten times or more. Its target antigen remains unknown. The input lacks base qualities; no much larger clone sits a single base away. Ophthalmopathy patients had moderately to severely active disease, with a Clinical Activity Score of 3 or more, a NOSPECS grade of 4 or more, and a disease duration of less than 3 months. The study excluded patients with uncontrolled infections, other autoimmune diseases, pregnancy or lactation. Diagnoses relied on clinical symptoms, serum thyroxine and TRAb, thyroid ultrasound and orbital computed tomography. Ficoll-Paque density gradient centrifugation was used to isolate PBMCs from 9.5 to 10 ml of fresh peripheral blood. Total RNA was extracted using Trizol reagent, and RNA quality was assessed on an Agilent 2100 Bioanalyzer. Overall results and qualifications from the work: Sample size was not statistically predetermined, and investigators were not blinded to group allocation. Ophthalmopathy was separated from stable hyperthyroidism by a 13 V-J signature model, with around 90% sensitivity and approximately 81% specificity obtained in cross-validation and 80%/75% obtained in testing. In validation, the model predicted progression to ophthalmopathy with around 71% sensitivity and less than 75% specificity, a median of 6.5 months before onset. Most expanded thyroid clonotypes (frequency above 0.001) were also detected in blood, suggesting blood repertoires may reflect thyroid immune responses.

The junction shows trimming of 3 bases on V and 0 bases on J, plus 2 bases between the germline ends. The CDR3 runs 11 amino acids, cysteine and phenylalanine included. Kept here is only the CDR3 DNA, which spans 33 bases and is read in frame from base 1. According to the germline V gene (reference sequence), CDR1 reads GTSNPN and CDR2 reads SVGIG. The chain couples TRBV30 to TRBJ1-1; no D gene is confidently identified. Material for sequencing was blood. This clonotype originated in a woman between 35 and 50 years old with Graves' ophthalmopathy. The DNA sequence follows: TGTGCCTGGAGGGTGAACACTGAAGCTTTCTTT. This is translated as CAWRVNTEAFF.